A single sample is the source of the 12 T cell receptor beta chains below, sequenced in a study of blood T cell repertoires in COVID-19. TCRdb's table, derived via immunoSEQ multiplex PCR, lists solely in-frame clones and lacks some. The sample gives under 300,000 clones, 85% to 90% of which show up once; roughly 3.3% is in the top ten. The sequenced sample was peripheral blood. Receptor source: a woman aged 40 to 49 with acute or convalescent COVID-19.

The chain has TRBV29-1 and TRBJ1-5; TRBD1 agrees at 9 bases. There are 14 residues in the CDR3. Trimming at V came to 4 bases and at J to 5 bases, leaving 6 bases not matched to a gene. Germline values: CDR1 SQVTM, CDR2 ANQGSEA. The CDR3 loop reads CSVVTGTGHQPQHF. CDR3 nucleotide sequence: TGCAGCGTTGTGACCGGGACAGGGCATCAGCCCCAGCATTTT.

The genes are TRBV19 and TRBJ1-2; D remains unclear. This CDR3 region has 14 residues. V was cut by 8 bases and J by 0 bases, with 13 bases left in between. The V gene's germline CDR1 is LNHDA and CDR2 SQIVND (reference sequence). DNA for the CDR3: TGTGCCAGTGGCCTTCAGGCCTCTAACTATGGCTACACCTTC. Translation: CASGLQASNYGYTF. Combining the CDR3 with reference TRBV19 and TRBJ1-2 gives the whole variable domain DGGITQSPKYLFRKEGQNVTLSCEQNLNHDAMYWYRQDPGQGLRLIYYSQIVNDFQKGDIAEGYSVSREKKESFPLTVTSAQKNPTAFYLCASGLQASNYGYTFGSGTRLTVV.

The chain uses TRBV11-2 and TRBJ1-1; D is unresolved. Between the trimmed V and J ends, which lost 2 bases and 5 bases, there was a span of 24 bases. CDR1 is SGHAT and CDR2 is FQNNGV in the germline V gene. The CDR3 length is 18 residues. The CDR3 loop reads CASSLNIHFEGRRTEAFF. The DNA of the CDR3 is TGTGCCAGCAGCTTAAATATTCACTTCGAGGGTCGGAGAACTGAAGCTTTCTTT.

V and J are TRBV19 and TRBJ1-2, with 7 bases lining up with TRBD1. The CDR3 has 14 residues. Germline CDR1 is LNHDA and CDR2 is SQIVND (reference sequence). V trimming: 7 bases; J trimming: 4 bases; junction bases outside the gene matches: 9. The CDR3 DNA follows: TGTGCCAGTACTGGACAGGAGGGACTCTATGGCTACACCTTC. Its protein is CASTGQEGLYGYTF. Together with reference TRBV19 and TRBJ1-2, the CDR3 gives the full variable domain: DGGITQSPKYLFRKEGQNVTLSCEQNLNHDAMYWYRQDPGQGLRLIYYSQIVNDFQKGDIAEGYSVSREKKESFPLTVTSAQKNPTAFYLCASTGQEGLYGYTFGSGTRLTVV.

This chain joins TRBV4-1 and TRBJ1-6; no clear D gene. Germline values: CDR1 MGHRA, CDR2 YSYEKL. This CDR3 comprises 16 residues. Trimming stripped 0 bases from V and 6 bases from J, with 12 bases between. The CDR3 nucleotides are TGCGCCAGCAGCCAAGAAGGAGACGCACGTAATTCACCCCTCCACTTT. It encodes CASSQEGDARNSPLHF.

This chain joins TRBV18 and TRBJ2-3; TRBD2 is a possible D gene (6 bases). The germline V gene encodes CDR1 KGHSH and CDR2 LQKENI. V was trimmed by 4 bases and J by 2 bases, leaving 13 bases between them. This CDR3 region has 15 residues. In DNA, the CDR3 is TGTGCCAGCTCACGGATGGACTACCTCACAGATACGCAGTATTTT. It codes for CASSRMDYLTDTQYF.

In its sample, this clone was seen a few times. The identical CDR3 is also encoded by other nucleotide sequences in the sample. This chain uses TRBV5-1 with TRBJ1-3; D is uncertain. This CDR3 has 17 amino acids. V lost 0 bases and J lost 0, with 13 bases in between. Germline V CDR1 and CDR2: SGHRS, YFSETQ. DNA of the CDR3: TGCGCCAGCAGCTTGGACCCGGGGTCCCTCTCTGGAAACACCATATATTTT. Amino acid sequence: CASSLDPGSLSGNTIYF.

A note on this clone: One end of the junction varies from germline; a read error may be responsible. The V and J genes are TRBV6-2 or TRBV6-3 and TRBJ2-3; D is unclear. Germline-derived CDR1 and CDR2 are MNHEY and SVGEGT. The length of the CDR3 is 14 residues. The CDR3 region is CASSYVIPTDTQYF. The CDR3 DNA follows: TGTGCCAGCAGTTACGTAATCCCCACAGACACGCAGTATTTT.

Written as DNA, the CDR3 is TGTGCTAGTGGCGGGGTTACTGGAAACACCATATATTTT. Amino acid sequence: CASGGVTGNTIYF. The chain recombines TRBV12-5 with TRBJ1-3; no definite D call. Trimming cost V 6 bases and J 2 bases, with 8 bases left between them. From germline, CDR1 is LGHNT and CDR2 FRNRAP. This CDR3 spans 13 amino acids.

V gene TRBV7-3 combines with J gene TRBJ2-1; possibly TRBD2 for D (6 bases). CDR3 size: 12 residues. The ends were cut back, 6 bases at V and 7 bases at J, with 10 bases in the middle. Germline V gives CDR1 SGHTA, CDR2 FQGTGA. CDR3 nucleotide sequence: TGTGCCAGCAGTCTGGAGGGTAATGAGCAGTTCTTC. This sequence encodes CASSLEGNEQFF.

The genes are TRBV19 and TRBJ1-4; D is unresolved. The CDR3 has 15 amino acids. Trimming took off 7 bases at V and 3 bases at J, with 15 bases between the two ends. Germline values: CDR1 LNHDA, CDR2 SQIVND (reference sequence). Here the CDR3 reads CASIEGSAANEKLFF. In nucleotides, the CDR3 is TGTGCCAGTATAGAGGGTTCGGCAGCTAATGAAAAACTGTTTTTT.

The chain couples TRBV4-2 to TRBJ1-3, with 9 nucleotides matching TRBD1. Trimming removed 6 bases from V and 4 bases from J; junction bases left unmatched: 7. CDR1 LGHNA and CDR2 YNFKEQ come from the germline V gene. This CDR3 region has 15 residues. The CDR3 protein is CASRLGQGQGNTIYF. The DNA for the CDR3 is TGTGCCAGCAGGCTGGGACAGGGACAGGGAAACACCATATATTTT.